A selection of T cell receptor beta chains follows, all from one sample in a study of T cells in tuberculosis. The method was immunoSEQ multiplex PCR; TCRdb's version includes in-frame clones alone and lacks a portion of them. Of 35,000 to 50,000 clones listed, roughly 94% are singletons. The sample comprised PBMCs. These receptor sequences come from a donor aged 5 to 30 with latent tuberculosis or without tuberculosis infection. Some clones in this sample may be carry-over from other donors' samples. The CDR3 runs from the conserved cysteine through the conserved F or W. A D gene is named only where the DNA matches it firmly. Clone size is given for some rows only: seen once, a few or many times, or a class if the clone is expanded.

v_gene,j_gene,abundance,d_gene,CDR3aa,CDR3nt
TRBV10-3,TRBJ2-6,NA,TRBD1,CAISDRAGGLIDSGANVLTF,TGTGCCATCAGTGATAGGGCAGGGGGCTTAATAGATTCTGGGGCCAACGTCCTGACTTTC
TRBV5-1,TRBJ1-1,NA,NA,CASSPGGSRVNTEAFF,TGCGCCAGCAGCCCTGGGGGCTCCAGGGTGAACACTGAAGCTTTCTTT
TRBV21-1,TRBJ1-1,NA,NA,CASSKKGTATEAFF,TGTGCCAGCAGCAAAAAAGGTACAGCCACTGAAGCTTTCTTT
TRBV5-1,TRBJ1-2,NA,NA,CASSLDGEGYGYTF,TGCGCCAGCAGCTTGGATGGGGAGGGGTATGGCTACACCTTC
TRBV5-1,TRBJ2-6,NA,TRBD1,CASTDRVGTGANVLTF,TGCGCCAGCACGGACAGGGTGGGAACTGGGGCCAACGTCCTGACTTTC
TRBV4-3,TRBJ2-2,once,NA,CASSQVITGELFF,TGCGCCAGCAGCCAAGTTATCACCGGGGAGCTGTTTTTT
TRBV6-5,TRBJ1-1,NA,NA,CASSYSAGRQNTEAFF,TGTGCCAGCAGTTACTCCGCGGGACGACAGAACACTGAAGCTTTCTTT
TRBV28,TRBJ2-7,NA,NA,CASYSPASSYEQYF,TGTGCCAGCTACAGTCCCGCAAGCTCCTACGAGCAGTACTTC
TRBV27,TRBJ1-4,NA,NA,CASKTVGATNEKLFF,TGTGCCAGCAAGACAGTGGGTGCAACTAATGAAAAACTGTTTTTT
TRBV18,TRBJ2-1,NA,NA,CASSPSRGNYNEQFF,TGTGCCAGCTCACCATCGAGAGGGAACTACAATGAGCAGTTCTTC
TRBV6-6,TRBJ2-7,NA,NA,CACGTGYEQYF,TGTGCCTGCGGGACGGGCTACGAGCAGTACTTC
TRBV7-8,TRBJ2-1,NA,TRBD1,CASSPRTGGSGEQFF,TGTGCCAGCAGCCCCCGGACAGGGGGCTCGGGTGAGCAGTTCTTC
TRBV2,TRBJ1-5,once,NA,CASRGGSNQPQHF,TGTGCCAGCAGGGGGGGAAGCAATCAGCCCCAGCATTTT
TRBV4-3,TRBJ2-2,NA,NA,CASSQDLGGAGELFF,TGCGCCAGCAGCCAAGATTTAGGGGGGGCCGGGGAGCTGTTTTTT
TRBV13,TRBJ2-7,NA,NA,CASSLGDGGHYEQYF,TGTGCCAGCAGCTTAGGGGATGGCGGGCACTACGAGCAGTACTTC
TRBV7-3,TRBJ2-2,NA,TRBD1,CASSLKGQGPSNTGELFF,TGTGCCAGCAGCCTCAAGGGACAGGGACCTTCTAACACCGGGGAGCTGTTTTTT
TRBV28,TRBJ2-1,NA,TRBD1,CASSRDRGVNEQFF,TGTGCCAGCAGTCGGGACAGGGGGGTCAATGAGCAGTTCTTC